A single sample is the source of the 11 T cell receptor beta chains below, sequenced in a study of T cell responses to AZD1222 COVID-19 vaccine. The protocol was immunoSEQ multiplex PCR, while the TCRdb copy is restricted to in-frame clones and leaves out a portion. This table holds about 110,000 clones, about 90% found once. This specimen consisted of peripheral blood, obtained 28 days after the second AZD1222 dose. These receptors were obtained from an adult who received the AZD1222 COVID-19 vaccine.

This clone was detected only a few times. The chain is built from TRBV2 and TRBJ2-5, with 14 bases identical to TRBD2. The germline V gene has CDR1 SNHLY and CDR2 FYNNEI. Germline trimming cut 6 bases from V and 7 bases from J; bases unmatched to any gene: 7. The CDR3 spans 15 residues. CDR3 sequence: CASRRGTSGSGTQYF. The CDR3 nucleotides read TGTGCCAGCAGGAGAGGGACTAGCGGGAGTGGGACCCAGTACTTC.

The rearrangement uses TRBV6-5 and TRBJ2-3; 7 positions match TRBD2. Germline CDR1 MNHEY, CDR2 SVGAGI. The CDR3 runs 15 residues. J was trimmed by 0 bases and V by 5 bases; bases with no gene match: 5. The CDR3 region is CASSKRGISTDTQYF. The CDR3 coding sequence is TGTGCCAGCAGTAAGCGGGGAATTAGCACAGATACGCAGTATTTT.

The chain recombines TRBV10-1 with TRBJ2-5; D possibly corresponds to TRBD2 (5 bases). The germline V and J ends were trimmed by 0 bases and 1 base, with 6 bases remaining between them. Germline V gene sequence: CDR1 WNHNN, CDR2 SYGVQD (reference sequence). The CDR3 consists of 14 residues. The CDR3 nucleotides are TGCGCCAGCAGTGAGTCAACTAGCCAAGAGACCCAGTACTTC. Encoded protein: CASSESTSQETQYF.

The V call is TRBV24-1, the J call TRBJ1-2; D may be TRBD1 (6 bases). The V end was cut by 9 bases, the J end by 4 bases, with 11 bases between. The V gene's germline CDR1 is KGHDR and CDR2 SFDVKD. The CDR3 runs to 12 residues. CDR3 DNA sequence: TGTGCCACCGGGGACACCCTCTATGGCTACACCTTC. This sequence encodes CATGDTLYGYTF.

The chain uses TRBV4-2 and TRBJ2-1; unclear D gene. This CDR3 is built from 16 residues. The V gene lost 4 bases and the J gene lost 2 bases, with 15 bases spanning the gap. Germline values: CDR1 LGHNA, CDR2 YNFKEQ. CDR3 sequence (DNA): TGTGCCAGCAGCCGTCCTACCGGAAGTACCTACAATGAGCAGTTCTTC. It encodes CASSRPTGSTYNEQFF.

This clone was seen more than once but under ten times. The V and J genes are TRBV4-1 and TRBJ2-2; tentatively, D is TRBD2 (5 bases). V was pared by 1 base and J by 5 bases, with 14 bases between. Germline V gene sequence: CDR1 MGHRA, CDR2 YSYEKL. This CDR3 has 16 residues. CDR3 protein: CASSQGQATGTGELFF. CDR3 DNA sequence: TGCGCCAGCAGCCAAGGGCAGGCCACGGGAACCGGGGAGCTGTTTTTT.

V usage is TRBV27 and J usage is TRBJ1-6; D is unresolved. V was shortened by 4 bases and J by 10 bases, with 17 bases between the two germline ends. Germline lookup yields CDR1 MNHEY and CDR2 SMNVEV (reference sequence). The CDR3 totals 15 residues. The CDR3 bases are TGTGCCAGCAGTTCGACCTGGACCGGGGTATCACCCCTCCACTTT. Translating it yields CASSSTWTGVSPLHF.

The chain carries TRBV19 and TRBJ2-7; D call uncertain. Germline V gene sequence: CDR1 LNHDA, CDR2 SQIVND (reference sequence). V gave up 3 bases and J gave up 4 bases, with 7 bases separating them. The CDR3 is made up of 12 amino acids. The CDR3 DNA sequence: TGTGCCAGTAGTATGGACCCTTACGAGCAGTACTTC. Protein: CASSMDPYEQYF.

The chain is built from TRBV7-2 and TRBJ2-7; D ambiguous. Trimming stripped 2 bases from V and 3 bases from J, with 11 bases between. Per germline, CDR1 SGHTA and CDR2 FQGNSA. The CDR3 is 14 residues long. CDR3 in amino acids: CASSLYGRYYEQYF. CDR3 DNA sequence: TGTGCCAGCAGCTTATATGGCAGGTACTACGAGCAGTACTTC.

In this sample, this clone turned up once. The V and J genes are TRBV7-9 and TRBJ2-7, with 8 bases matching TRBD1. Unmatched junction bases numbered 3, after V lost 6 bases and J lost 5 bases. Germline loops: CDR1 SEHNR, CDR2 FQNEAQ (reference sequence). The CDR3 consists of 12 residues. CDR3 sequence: CASRPQGDEQYF. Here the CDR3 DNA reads TGTGCCAGCAGACCACAGGGGGACGAGCAGTACTTC.

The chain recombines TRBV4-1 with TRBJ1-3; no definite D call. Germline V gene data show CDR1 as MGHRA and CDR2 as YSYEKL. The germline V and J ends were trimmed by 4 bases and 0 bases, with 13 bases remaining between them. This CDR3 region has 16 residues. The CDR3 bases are TGCGCCAGCAGCCCGCTACCCGGGGTCTCTGGAAACACCATATATTTT. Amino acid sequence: CASSPLPGVSGNTIYF.